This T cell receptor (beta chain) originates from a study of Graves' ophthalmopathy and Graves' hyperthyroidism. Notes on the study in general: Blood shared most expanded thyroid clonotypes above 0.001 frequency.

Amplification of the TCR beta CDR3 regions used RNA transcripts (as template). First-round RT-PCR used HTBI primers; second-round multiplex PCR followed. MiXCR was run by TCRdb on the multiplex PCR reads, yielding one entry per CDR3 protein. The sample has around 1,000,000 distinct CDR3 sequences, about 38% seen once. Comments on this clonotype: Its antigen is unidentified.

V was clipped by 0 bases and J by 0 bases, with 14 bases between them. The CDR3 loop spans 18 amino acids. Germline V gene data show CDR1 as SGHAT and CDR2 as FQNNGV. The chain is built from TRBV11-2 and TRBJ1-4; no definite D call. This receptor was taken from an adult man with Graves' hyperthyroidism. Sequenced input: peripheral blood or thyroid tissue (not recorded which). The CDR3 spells CASSLERWSIPTNEKLFF. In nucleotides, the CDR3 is TGTGCCAGCAGCTTAGAAAGGTGGAGCATTCCAACTAATGAAAAACTGTTTTTT.